Described below is a single T cell receptor (beta chain) sequence and its context. An end of the junction differs from the germline gene, which may be a read error. Per sample, a minimum of 6 million PBMCs were isolated. Germline V gene lookup returns CDR1 MNHEY and CDR2 SVGAGI. The CDR3 is 15 residues long. Primers used in a second PCR of roughly 7 to 12 cycles were a sample-barcoded 5' primer and a J-beta primer mix. TCRdb redid the calling of the 5' RACE reads with MiXCR, one entry per CDR3 protein. The data contain more than 750,000 distinct CDR3 sequences, about 29% of them seen just once; the ten biggest clones take up around 9.6%. This specimen comes from a study of blood T cells in healthy people across ages. These data also featured in a second study, about T cells of mothers and their children. That work contributes: In each mother, TCR beta CDR3 reads exceeded 8.5 million; in each child, they numbered several million.

The source of this sequence is a woman aged 35 to 49 in good health. The chain links TRBV6-5 to TRBJ1-2; D is undetermined. Material for sequencing was blood. CDR3 nucleotide sequence: TGTGCCAGCAGGCGGCTAGCGGTGCCCAACTGTGGCTACACCTTC. This codes for CASRRLAVPNCGYTF.